These 17 T cell receptor beta chains came from one sample sequenced in a study of blood T cell repertoires in COVID-19. The protocol was immunoSEQ multiplex PCR, while the TCRdb copy is restricted to in-frame clones and leaves out a portion. This sample has some 300,000 clones, with roughly nine tenths found just once. What was sequenced was PBMCs or T cells enriched from blood (not recorded which). The receptors come from a woman aged 30 to 39 who had been exposed to COVID-19.

V and J are TRBV9 and TRBJ2-3; no clear D gene. Trimming pared 0 bases from V and 1 base from J, leaving 9 bases between. Germline CDR1 and CDR2: SGDLS and YYNGEE. The CDR3 is made up of 15 amino acids. The CDR3 coding sequence is TGTGCCAGCAGCGTAGGGGTAGGAGGCACAGATACGCAGTATTTT. Translated: CASSVGVGGTDTQYF.

The V call is TRBV10-3, the J call TRBJ2-5; D is possibly TRBD1 (6 bases). The germline gives CDR1 ENHRY, CDR2 SYGVKD. V was pared by 6 bases and J by 5 bases, with 16 bases between. There are 14 residues in the CDR3. The CDR3 reads CAIRGPGAGETQYF. For the CDR3, the DNA is TGTGCCATCAGGGGCCCAGGGGCGGGCGAGACCCAGTACTTC.

This chain joins TRBV6-2 or TRBV6-3 and TRBJ2-5; possibly TRBD1 for D (6 bases). The CDR3 extends over 15 amino acids. Germline values: CDR1 MNHEY, CDR2 SVGEGT. The V gene lost 2 bases and the J gene lost 4 bases, with 14 bases spanning the gap. CDR3 sequence reads: CASSYHRVIRETQYF. DNA of the CDR3: TGTGCCAGCAGTTACCACAGGGTAATAAGAGAGACCCAGTACTTC.

The chain uses TRBV5-8 and TRBJ2-7, with 9 positions matching TRBD1. This CDR3 is 13 amino acids long. J gave up 5 bases and V 1 base, and 1 base lay outside the gene matches. Germline CDR1 is SGHTS and CDR2 is YDEGEE. The CDR3 region has the DNA TGTGCCAGCAGCTTGTGGACAGGGGACGAGCAGTACTTC. This codes for CASSLWTGDEQYF.

This clone was seen only once. V usage is TRBV5-4 and J usage is TRBJ1-2, with 9 nucleotides matching TRBD1. The CDR3 is 18 amino acids. V was pared by 0 bases and J by 4 bases, with 13 bases of the junction left unmatched. Germline CDR1 reads SGHNT; CDR2 reads YYREEE (reference sequence). CDR3 protein: CASSLEGTGSPQPYGYTF. DNA of the CDR3: TGTGCCAGCAGCTTGGAGGGGACAGGGTCTCCTCAGCCCTATGGCTACACCTTC.

The chain's CDR3 is CASSGQVLNSPLHF. In DNA form, the CDR3 reads TGCGCCAGCAGTGGACAGGTCCTCAATTCACCCCTCCACTTT. The chain has TRBV10-2 and TRBJ1-6; perhaps TRBD1 as D (6 bases). Trimming stripped 4 bases from V and 7 bases from J, with 11 bases between. The CDR3 is made up of 14 amino acids. Looked up from germline, CDR1 is WSHSY and CDR2 is SAAADI.

This rearrangement joins TRBV19 to TRBJ2-1; D possibly corresponds to TRBD2 (5 bases). Trimming left V 3 bases short and J 0 bases short, with 12 bases between. The CDR3 runs to 16 residues. Per the germline V gene, CDR1 is LNHDA and CDR2 is SQIVND (reference sequence). DNA for the CDR3: TGTGCCAGTAGTATTCGGGGAACTAGCTCCTACAATGAGCAGTTCTTC. Translation: CASSIRGTSSYNEQFF.

The V call is TRBV2, the J call TRBJ2-7, with 7 bases identical to TRBD2. The CDR3 totals 14 residues. After removal of 7 bases from V and 3 bases from J, the junction contained 9 bases not matched to a gene. In germline, CDR1 is SNHLY, CDR2 FYNNEI. The chain's CDR3 is CASNPTGGYYEQYF. The CDR3 bases are TGTGCCAGCAACCCAACCGGGGGGTACTACGAGCAGTACTTC.

The table lists this clone with a count of one. The J gene is TRBJ1-2, the V gene TRBV3-1 (or the pseudogene TRBV3-2), with 11 bases aligning to TRBD1. The germline gives CDR1 LGHDT, CDR2 YNNKEL (reference sequence). This CDR3 has 16 amino acids. The ends lost 0 bases at V and 6 bases at J; junction bases unmatched: 6. The CDR3: CASSQDWTGGGNGYTF. The CDR3 bases are TGTGCCAGCAGCCAAGATTGGACAGGGGGCGGGAATGGCTACACCTTC.

The chain carries TRBV18 and TRBJ1-1; weak D call: TRBD1 (6 bases). This CDR3 comprises 16 residues. From germline, CDR1 is KGHSH and CDR2 LQKENI. Trimming shortened V by 2 bases and J by 1 base, and 14 bases separated the two germline ends. Here the CDR3 DNA reads TGTGCCAGCTCACCAAGGCAGACAGGCCAGAACACTGAAGCTTTCTTT. Its translation is CASSPRQTGQNTEAFF.

This clone was picked up one time. The chain recombines TRBV7-2 with TRBJ1-1; 7 bases match TRBD1. Germline values: CDR1 SGHTA, CDR2 FQGNSA. The CDR3 length is 19 residues. Trimming at V came to 0 bases and at J to 2 bases, leaving 15 bases not matched to a gene. Here the CDR3 DNA reads TGTGCCAGCAGCTTAGCGTTATGGGTTAGTACAGGGGATAACACTGAAGCTTTCTTT. Encoded protein: CASSLALWVSTGDNTEAFF. Supplemented by reference TRBV7-2 and TRBJ1-1, the full variable domain reads GAGVSQSPSNKVTEKGKDVELRCDPISGHTALYWYRQSLGQGLEFLIYFQGNSAPDKSGLPSDRFSAERTGGSVSTLTIQRTQQEDSAVYLCASSLALWVSTGDNTEAFFGQGTRLTVV.

The CDR3 here is CASSLEAGGTDTQYF. DNA for the CDR3: TGTGCCAGCAGCTTAGAAGCGGGGGGCACAGATACGCAGTATTTT. The chain joins TRBV7-3 to TRBJ2-3; TRBD2 aligns across 8 bases. V was pared by 2 bases and J by 1 base, with 2 bases of the junction left unmatched. The germline V gene encodes CDR1 SGHTA and CDR2 FQGTGA. The CDR3 is 15 amino acids. Using reference TRBV7-3 and TRBJ2-3 for the parts outside the CDR3, the full variable domain is GAGVSQTPSNKVTEKGKYVELRCDPISGHTALYWYRQSLGQGPEFLIYFQGTGAADDSGLPNDRFFAVRPEGSVSTLKIQRTERGDSAVYLCASSLEAGGTDTQYFGPGTRLTVL.

The V and J genes are TRBV5-4 and TRBJ2-3, with 8 bases identical to TRBD1. The CDR3 runs 15 residues. V shed 1 base and J 4 bases; nucleotides not matched to a gene: 5. Germline CDR1 and CDR2: SGHNT and YYREEE (reference sequence). The CDR3 DNA reads as TGTGCCAGCAGCTTGCAGGGGACAGGAGCAGATACGCAGTATTTT. Translating gives CASSLQGTGADTQYF.

This chain connects TRBV10-3 to TRBJ2-3, with 8 bases identical to TRBD1. The germline V gene encodes CDR1 ENHRY and CDR2 SYGVKD. The length of the CDR3 is 16 residues. The V and J ends lost 11 bases and 1 base, in that order; junction bases with no gene match: 14. The CDR3 loop is CAPQLSSGQGTDTQYF. The CDR3 coding sequence is TGTGCCCCCCAACTAAGTTCGGGACAGGGCACAGATACGCAGTATTTT.

This clone came up once. This chain uses TRBV19 with TRBJ1-5; 9 nucleotides align to TRBD1. With 8 bases clipped from V and 4 bases from J, the junction kept 3 bases outside the gene matches. The CDR3 runs to 13 residues. Germline CDR1 and CDR2: LNHDA and SQIVND (reference sequence). The CDR3 is CASRDRGNQPQHF. The CDR3 bases are TGTGCCAGTCGAGACAGGGGGAATCAGCCCCAGCATTTT.

The rearrangement joins TRBV6-2 or TRBV6-3 to TRBJ1-1; no clear D. Trimming stripped 5 bases from V and 0 bases from J, with 10 bases between. The CDR3 covers 14 residues. Germline assignment: CDR1 MNHEY and CDR2 SVGEGT. As DNA, the CDR3 is TGTGCCAGCAGTCTTCTGGCCATGAACACTGAAGCTTTCTTT. Amino acids: CASSLLAMNTEAFF.

The chain joins TRBV2 to TRBJ1-2, with TRBD1 as a possible D gene (6 bases). CDR1 and CDR2 from the germline V gene are SNHLY and FYNNEI. CDR3 size: 13 residues. Trimming left V 4 bases short and J 4 bases short, with 10 bases between. Here the CDR3 reads CASSVGQFYGYTF. The CDR3 DNA is TGTGCCAGCAGTGTAGGACAGTTCTATGGCTACACCTTC.